The rows below give T cell receptor beta chains drawn from one sample of a study of OX40 agonist ivuxolimab in advanced cancers. Assay used: immunoSEQ multiplex PCR; TCRdb lists only in-frame clones, some missing. The sample holds 53,000 or so clones, 93% seen once. This sample comprised CD4+ or CD8+ T cells sorted from blood, obtained in a trial of the OX40 agonist ivuxolimab. Source of these receptors: an adult with an advanced solid tumor such as melanoma, head and neck, liver or kidney cancer. The CDR3 runs from the conserved cysteine through the conserved F or W. The order of the fields is J gene, clone size, V gene, CDR3 protein. Size values are once, few and many counts, or a class for expanded clones, and some rows have none.

J gene: TRBJ1-2
clone size: NA
V gene: TRBV7-8
CDR3 protein: CASSSAGAPYGYTF

J gene: TRBJ2-7
clone size: NA
V gene: TRBV27
CDR3 protein: CASSKLAGPPAYEQYF

J gene: TRBJ2-1
clone size: NA
V gene: TRBV13
CDR3 protein: CASSSPGLAGPSSYNEQFF

J gene: TRBJ1-4
clone size: NA
V gene: TRBV7-8
CDR3 protein: CASSFQEKLFF

J gene: TRBJ1-5
clone size: NA
V gene: TRBV6-6
CDR3 protein: CASSSGTSSNQPQHF

J gene: TRBJ2-1
clone size: NA
V gene: TRBV29-1
CDR3 protein: CSVPPIGEQFF

J gene: TRBJ1-5
clone size: NA
V gene: TRBV5-5
CDR3 protein: CASSLVAGNQPQHF

J gene: TRBJ2-7
clone size: NA
V gene: TRBV27
CDR3 protein: CASSPSWGDFYEQYF

J gene: TRBJ2-5
clone size: NA
V gene: TRBV4-3
CDR3 protein: CASSQEGEETQYF

J gene: TRBJ2-7
clone size: NA
V gene: TRBV5-1
CDR3 protein: CASSLESPGASYEQYF

J gene: TRBJ2-5
clone size: NA
V gene: TRBV9
CDR3 protein: CASSVAGVETQYF

J gene: TRBJ2-7
clone size: NA
V gene: TRBV5-1
CDR3 protein: CASSLAGQGGNYEQYF

J gene: TRBJ2-7
clone size: NA
V gene: TRBV28
CDR3 protein: CASSLSASRAYEQYF

J gene: TRBJ2-3
clone size: NA
V gene: TRBV7-6
CDR3 protein: CASSSRRGADTQYF

J gene: TRBJ2-6
clone size: NA
V gene: TRBV11-3
CDR3 protein: CASSSGSSGANVLTF

J gene: TRBJ1-1
clone size: NA
V gene: TRBV15
CDR3 protein: CATSRGGMNTEAFF

J gene: TRBJ1-5
clone size: NA
V gene: TRBV7-6
CDR3 protein: CASSLGRDGSNQPQHF

J gene: TRBJ1-5
clone size: NA
V gene: TRBV4-3
CDR3 protein: CASSQDRGSVQPQHF

J gene: TRBJ1-2
clone size: NA
V gene: TRBV9
CDR3 protein: CASSYLGGAAGYTF

J gene: TRBJ2-7
clone size: NA
V gene: TRBV27
CDR3 protein: CASWGPGLNYEQYF

J gene: TRBJ2-2
clone size: NA
V gene: TRBV10-3
CDR3 protein: CAISEENRDTGELFF

J gene: TRBJ1-4
clone size: NA
V gene: TRBV13
CDR3 protein: CASSRGQGVGKLFF

J gene: TRBJ2-7
clone size: NA
V gene: TRBV2
CDR3 protein: CASSAGTGAYLEQYF

J gene: TRBJ2-3
clone size: NA
V gene: TRBV28
CDR3 protein: CASSPLAVWRDTQYF

J gene: TRBJ2-3
clone size: NA
V gene: TRBV7-8
CDR3 protein: CASSPGQWEGRSTDTQYF

J gene: TRBJ1-5
clone size: once
V gene: TRBV29-1
CDR3 protein: CSVSGTGPGQPQHF

J gene: TRBJ2-1
clone size: once
V gene: TRBV21-1
CDR3 protein: CASSHSWTISKYNEQFF

J gene: TRBJ2-7
clone size: once
V gene: TRBV29-1
CDR3 protein: CSVEGPTPEEQYF

J gene: TRBJ2-7
clone size: NA
V gene: TRBV28
CDR3 protein: CASSPLRETSYEQYF

J gene: TRBJ1-5
clone size: few
V gene: TRBV2
CDR3 protein: CASSDPPRYSNQPQHF

J gene: TRBJ1-1
clone size: NA
V gene: TRBV5-5
CDR3 protein: CASSLEEEMNTEAFF

J gene: TRBJ2-1
clone size: NA
V gene: TRBV4-3
CDR3 protein: CASSQEGPAGVSYNEQFF

J gene: TRBJ1-5
clone size: NA
V gene: TRBV4-1
CDR3 protein: CASSQENQPQHF

J gene: TRBJ2-5
clone size: NA
V gene: TRBV7-7
CDR3 protein: CASSPTLRAQETQYF

J gene: TRBJ2-3
clone size: NA
V gene: TRBV9
CDR3 protein: CASSTSPDTQYF

J gene: TRBJ1-1
clone size: NA
V gene: TRBV4-3
CDR3 protein: CASSRQGNTEAFF

J gene: TRBJ2-1
clone size: once
V gene: TRBV28
CDR3 protein: CASDLGSSYNEQFF

J gene: TRBJ2-2
clone size: NA
V gene: TRBV10-3
CDR3 protein: CATETGDTGELFF

J gene: TRBJ2-5
clone size: NA
V gene: TRBV28
CDR3 protein: CASSHTGRETQYF

J gene: TRBJ2-7
clone size: NA
V gene: TRBV7-2
CDR3 protein: CASSRQVGGLYEQYF

J gene: TRBJ1-2
clone size: NA
V gene: TRBV21-1
CDR3 protein: CASSEGYGYTF

J gene: TRBJ1-4
clone size: NA
V gene: TRBV28
CDR3 protein: CASSLVQGRSATNEKLFF

J gene: TRBJ2-7
clone size: once
V gene: TRBV7-9
CDR3 protein: CASSLQAGGPHEQYF

J gene: TRBJ2-3
clone size: NA
V gene: TRBV9
CDR3 protein: CASGGTGRVDTQYF

J gene: TRBJ2-7
clone size: NA
V gene: TRBV19
CDR3 protein: CASSGEASGTYEQYF

J gene: TRBJ1-1
clone size: NA
V gene: TRBV27
CDR3 protein: CASTLDGGGYTEAFF

J gene: TRBJ2-7
clone size: NA
V gene: TRBV9
CDR3 protein: CASSVGVLYEQYF

J gene: TRBJ2-1
clone size: NA
V gene: TRBV7-9
CDR3 protein: CASRQTRASNEQFF

J gene: TRBJ2-3
clone size: NA
V gene: TRBV15
CDR3 protein: CATSGEGSWWEVADTQYF

J gene: TRBJ2-1
clone size: NA
V gene: TRBV9
CDR3 protein: CASSWVAGGINEQFF

J gene: TRBJ2-1
clone size: NA
V gene: TRBV10-3
CDR3 protein: CAIRPTGLAHNEQFF

J gene: TRBJ1-4
clone size: NA
V gene: TRBV28
CDR3 protein: CASSFEGEATNEKLFF

J gene: TRBJ2-3
clone size: NA
V gene: TRBV28
CDR3 protein: CASSLVGVSDTQYF